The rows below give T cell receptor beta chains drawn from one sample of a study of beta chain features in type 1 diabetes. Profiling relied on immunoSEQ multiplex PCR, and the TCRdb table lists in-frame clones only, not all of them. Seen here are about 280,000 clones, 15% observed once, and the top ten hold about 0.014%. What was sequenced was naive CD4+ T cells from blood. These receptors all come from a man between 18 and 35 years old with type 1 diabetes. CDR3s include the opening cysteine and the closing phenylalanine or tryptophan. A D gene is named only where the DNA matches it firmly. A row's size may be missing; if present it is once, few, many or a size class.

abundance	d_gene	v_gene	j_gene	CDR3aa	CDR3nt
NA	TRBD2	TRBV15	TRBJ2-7	CATSRDLTSGSYEQYF	TGTGCCACCAGCAGAGATTTAACTAGCGGATCCTACGAGCAGTACTTC
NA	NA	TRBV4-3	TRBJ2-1	CASSQEPLAPDLIF	TGCGCCAGCAGCCAAGAGCCCCTAGCGCCGGATCTAATCTTC
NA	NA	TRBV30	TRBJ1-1	CAWSRLDSSFTEAFF	TGTGCCTGGAGTAGGCTTGACAGTTCATTCACTGAAGCTTTCTTT
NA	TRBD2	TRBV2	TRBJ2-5	CASRESGGQETQYF	TGTGCCAGCAGGGAGTCGGGGGGCCAAGAGACCCAGTACTTC
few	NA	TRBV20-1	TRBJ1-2	CSASSQENTF	TGCAGTGCTAGTAGTCAGGAAAACACCTTC
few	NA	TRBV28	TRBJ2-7	CASSSGQRGYEQYF	TGTGCCAGCAGTTCGGGACAACGGGGCTACGAGCAGTACTTC
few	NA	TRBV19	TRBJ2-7	CASSRLVSYEQYF	TGTGCCAGTAGTAGGCTTGTCTCCTACGAGCAGTACTTC
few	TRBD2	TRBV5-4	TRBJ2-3	CASSSAGGSTDTQYF	TGTGCCAGCAGCTCAGCGGGGGGAAGCACAGATACGCAGTATTTT
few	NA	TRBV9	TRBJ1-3	CASSGRTGLLYF	TGTGCCAGCAGCGGGCGAACAGGGTTACTATATTTT
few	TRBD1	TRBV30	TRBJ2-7	CAWLHPGQGSYEQYF	TGTGCCTGGCTTCATCCGGGACAGGGGTCCTACGAGCAGTACTTC
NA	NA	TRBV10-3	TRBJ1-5	CAISERDILGPQHF	TGTGCCATCAGTGAGAGAGACATCCTCGGGCCCCAGCATTTT
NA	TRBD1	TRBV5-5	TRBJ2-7	CASSFGWTGASGQYF	TGTGCCAGCAGCTTCGGCTGGACAGGGGCCTCGGGGCAGTACTTC
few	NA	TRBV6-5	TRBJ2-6	CASSYSQAGANVLTF	TGTGCCAGCAGTTACTCCCAGGCAGGGGCCAACGTCCTGACTTTC
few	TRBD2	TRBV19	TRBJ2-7	CASSLGLAGTEEQYF	TGTGCCAGTAGTCTTGGACTAGCGGGAACTGAAGAGCAGTACTTC
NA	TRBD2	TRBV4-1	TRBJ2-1	CASSQGSGRAVNEQFF	TGCGCCAGCAGCCAAGGAAGCGGGAGGGCAGTAAATGAGCAGTTCTTC
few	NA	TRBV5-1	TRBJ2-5	CASSLGERETQYF	TGCGCCAGCAGCTTGGGGGAGCGAGAGACCCAGTACTTC
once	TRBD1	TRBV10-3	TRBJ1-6	CASASGGDNSPLHF	TGTGCCAGCGCTTCAGGGGGCGATAATTCACCCCTCCACTTT
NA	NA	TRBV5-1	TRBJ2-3	CASSLDGRGDTQYF	TGCGCCAGCAGCTTGGATGGCCGTGGAGATACGCAGTATTTT
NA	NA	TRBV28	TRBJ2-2	CASSLQGVGTGELFF	TGTGCCAGCAGTCTACAGGGTGTAGGTACCGGGGAGCTGTTTTTT
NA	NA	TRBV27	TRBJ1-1	CASSLNGLNTEAFF	TGTGCCAGCAGTTTAAATGGGCTGAACACTGAAGCTTTCTTT
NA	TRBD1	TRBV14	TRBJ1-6	CASSGTGVRRNSPLHF	TGTGCCAGCAGCGGGACAGGTGTCCGCCGAAATTCACCCCTCCACTTT
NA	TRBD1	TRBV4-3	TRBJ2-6	CASSPHPSGTGSSGANVLTF	TGCGCCAGCAGCCCACACCCCTCAGGGACAGGGTCCTCTGGGGCCAACGTCCTGACTTTC
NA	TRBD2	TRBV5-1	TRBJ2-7	CASSPSGGAPSGSPYEQYF	TGCGCCAGCAGCCCCAGCGGGGGGGCGCCTAGCGGGAGTCCCTACGAGCAGTACTTC
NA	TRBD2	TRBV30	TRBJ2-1	CAWSVFGGAHWQFF	TGTGCCTGGAGTGTGTTCGGGGGGGCGCATTGGCAGTTCTTC
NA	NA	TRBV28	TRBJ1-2	CASSLDRNPNYGYTF	TGTGCCAGCAGTCTCGACAGGAATCCTAACTATGGCTACACCTTC
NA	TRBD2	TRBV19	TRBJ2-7	CASRTTSAIPYEQYF	TGTGCCAGTAGAACCACTAGCGCAATACCGTACGAGCAGTACTTC
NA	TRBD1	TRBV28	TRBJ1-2	CASSPPGQGVGYTF	TGTGCCAGCAGTCCTCCGGGACAGGGAGTAGGCTACACCTTC
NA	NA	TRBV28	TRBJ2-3	CASSFERGTDTQYF	TGTGCCAGCAGTTTCGAGCGGGGCACAGATACGCAGTATTTT
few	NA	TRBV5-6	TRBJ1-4	CASSLPGYNEKLFF	TGTGCCAGCAGCTTGCCCGGGTATAATGAAAAACTGTTTTTT
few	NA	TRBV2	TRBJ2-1	CASRQGTDSYNEQFF	TGTGCCAGCAGGCAGGGAACCGATTCCTACAATGAGCAGTTCTTC
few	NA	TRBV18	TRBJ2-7	CASSPSRDEQYF	TGTGCCAGCTCACCAAGCAGGGACGAGCAGTACTTC
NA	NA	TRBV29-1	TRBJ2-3	CSVESLLTDTQYF	TGCAGCGTTGAATCTCTCCTCACAGATACGCAGTATTTT
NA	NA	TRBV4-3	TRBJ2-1	CASSRVGGPYNEQFF	TGCGCCAGCAGCCGGGTCGGGGGACCCTACAATGAGCAGTTCTTC
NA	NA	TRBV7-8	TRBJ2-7	CASSQNQGYEQYF	TGTGCCAGCAGCCAAAATCAGGGATACGAGCAGTACTTC
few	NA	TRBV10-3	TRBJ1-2	CAISEDRGYTF	TGTGCCATCAGTGAGGATAGAGGCTACACCTTC
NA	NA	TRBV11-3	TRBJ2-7	CASSPRQGYEQYF	TGTGCCAGCAGCCCGCGGCAGGGTTACGAGCAGTACTTC
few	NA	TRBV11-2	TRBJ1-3	CASTRGTGNTIYF	TGTGCCAGCACTAGGGGGACTGGAAACACCATATATTTT
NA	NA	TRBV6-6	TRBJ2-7	CASVAGTYEQYF	TGTGCCAGCGTCGCCGGGACCTACGAGCAGTACTTC
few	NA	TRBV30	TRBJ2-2	CAWSPRGFSGTGELFF	TGTGCCTGGAGTCCGCGGGGATTTAGTGGCACCGGGGAGCTGTTTTTT
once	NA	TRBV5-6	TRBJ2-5	CASSLFSQETQYF	TGTGCCAGCAGCTTGTTTAGCCAAGAGACCCAGTACTTC
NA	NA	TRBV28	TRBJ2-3	CATIDGDTDTQYF	TGTGCCACGATTGACGGAGACACAGATACGCAGTATTTT
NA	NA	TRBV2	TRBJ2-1	CASRSDRPMGFF	TGTGCCAGCAGATCCGACAGGCCGATGGGGTTCTTC
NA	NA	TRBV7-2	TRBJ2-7	CASSLRQGGSYEQYF	TGTGCCAGCAGCTTAAGGCAGGGGGGCTCCTACGAGCAGTACTTC
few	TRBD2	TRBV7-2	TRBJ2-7	CASSLAGGGGAPYEQYF	TGTGCCAGCAGCTTAGCGGGAGGCGGGGGGGCTCCCTACGAGCAGTACTTC
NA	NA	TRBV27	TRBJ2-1	CASSLSGNEQFF	TGTGCCAGCAGTTTATCGGGCAACGAGCAGTTCTTC
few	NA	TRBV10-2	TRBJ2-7	CASQGSSYEQYF	TGCGCCAGCCAGGGTAGCTCCTACGAGCAGTACTTC
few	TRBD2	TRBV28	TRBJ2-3	CASRTSGSNTQYF	TGTGCCAGCAGGACTAGCGGGAGCAATACGCAGTATTTT
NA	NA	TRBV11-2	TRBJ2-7	CASSSGTPYEQYF	TGTGCCAGCAGCTCCGGGACTCCTTACGAGCAGTACTTC
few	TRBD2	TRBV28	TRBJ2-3	CASSLSSGTPPRADTQYF	TGTGCCAGCAGTTTATCCAGCGGGACCCCACCACGGGCAGATACGCAGTATTTT
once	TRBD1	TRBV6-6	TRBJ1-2	CASSRDRGIYGYTF	TGTGCCAGCAGTAGAGACAGGGGTATTTATGGCTACACCTTC
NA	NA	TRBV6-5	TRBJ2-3	CASSYPGVDTQYF	TGTGCCAGCAGTTACCCGGGGGTGGATACGCAGTATTTT
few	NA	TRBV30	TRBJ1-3	CAWKQTGNTIYF	TGTGCCTGGAAACAGACTGGAAACACCATATATTTT
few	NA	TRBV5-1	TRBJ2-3	CASSLGNAGSTDTQYF	TGCGCCAGCAGCTTGGGGAACGCGGGAAGCACAGATACGCAGTATTTT
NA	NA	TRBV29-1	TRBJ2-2	CSVNTGGNTGELFF	TGCAGCGTGAATACCGGGGGTAACACCGGGGAGCTGTTTTTT
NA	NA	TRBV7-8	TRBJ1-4	CASSFRRSGTAGKNEKLFF	TGTGCCAGCAGCTTTCGGCGGAGCGGGACCGCCGGAAAAAATGAAAAACTGTTTTTT
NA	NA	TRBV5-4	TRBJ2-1	CASCKREANNEQFF	TGTGCCAGCTGTAAAAGAGAGGCAAACAATGAGCAGTTCTTC
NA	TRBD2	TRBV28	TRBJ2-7	CASSIRSGRGNEQYF	TGTGCCAGCAGTATACGTAGCGGGAGAGGGAACGAGCAGTACTTC